The 13 T cell receptor beta chains presented below share a single source sample, sequenced in a study of T cells after yellow fever vaccination. From the 5' RACE reads, TCRdb called clonotypes with MiXCR, one entry per CDR3 protein. Here the sample spans about 630,000 distinct CDR3 sequences, approximately 13% being singletons. The sample consisted of PBMCs, taken on the day of the yellow fever booster vaccination. The receptors stem from a man in his thirties or forties who received the YFV17D yellow fever vaccine.

This clonotype was found many times. The CDR3 DNA reads TGCGCCAGCAGCGAGAAAATATCCGGGACAGGGATTGACGAGCAGTACTTC. This gives the protein CASSEKISGTGIDEQYF. The V call is TRBV5-1, the J call TRBJ2-7, with 9 nucleotides matching TRBD1. This CDR3 is 17 amino acids long. After removal of 4 bases from V and 5 bases from J, the junction contained 16 bases not matched to a gene. The germline V gene encodes CDR1 SGHRS and CDR2 YFSETQ.

J is TRBJ2-7 and V is TRBV7-2, with 8 bases lining up with TRBD2. This CDR3 region has 15 residues. Germline V gene data show CDR1 as SGHTA and CDR2 as FQGNSA. J gave up 4 bases and V 4 bases, and 9 bases lay outside the gene matches. The CDR3 loop is CASSSFLAGRYEQYF. As DNA, the CDR3 is TGTGCCAGCAGCTCCTTTTTAGCGGGGAGGTACGAGCAGTACTTC.

The CDR3: CATSREISGTAPDEQYF. The CDR3 DNA reads as TGTGCCACCAGCAGAGAGATATCCGGGACGGCTCCGGACGAGCAGTACTTC. The V gene is TRBV15, the J gene TRBJ2-7, with D perhaps given as TRBD1 or TRBD2 (5 bases each). CDR1 and CDR2 from the germline V gene are LNHNV and YYDKDF (reference sequence). Trimming removed 0 bases from V and 5 bases from J, with 20 bases in between. The CDR3 has 17 residues.

A few counts support this clonotype. The gene calls are TRBV27 and TRBJ2-7; TRBD2 matches at 13 bases. The CDR3 contains 19 residues. V gave up 7 bases and J gave up 0 bases; unmatched junction bases: 15. Germline loops: CDR1 MNHEY, CDR2 SMNVEV (reference sequence). CDR3 loop: CASKPKETSGRPVSYEQYF. Written as DNA, the CDR3 is TGTGCCAGCAAACCCAAGGAGACTAGCGGGAGGCCGGTCTCCTACGAGCAGTACTTC.

The rearrangement joins TRBV11-2 to TRBJ1-2, with D possibly TRBD1 on 5 matching bases. The V end was cut by 5 bases, the J end by 5 bases, with 12 bases between. Germline assignment: CDR1 SGHAT and CDR2 FQNNGV. This CDR3 comprises 13 residues. Written as DNA, the CDR3 is TGTGCCAGCAGCCCGGGACTCCAGTATGGCTACACCTTC. Encoded protein: CASSPGLQYGYTF.

Worth noting for this clonotype: A read error may account for a junction end that differs from germline. The genes are TRBV6-9 and TRBJ2-7; TRBD1 aligns across 8 bases. The CDR3 spans 23 residues. Germline-derived CDR1 and CDR2 are MNHGY and SVAAGI. CDR3 in DNA: TGTGCCAGCAGCTATTCCTGGGCTGGCGGGACAGGCCTTTTAGGGCTACCTTCGCGCGAGCAGTACTTC. Its translation is CASSYSWAGGTGLLGLPSREQYF.

The CDR3 is CASSMGLNQPQHF. The CDR3 DNA follows: TGTGCCAGCTCAATGGGACTCAATCAGCCCCAGCATTTT. This chain connects TRBV18 to TRBJ1-5, with D possibly matching TRBD1 (5 bases). Germline CDR1 KGHSH, CDR2 LQKENI. There are 13 residues in the CDR3. Trimming left V 5 bases short and J 3 bases short, with 8 bases between.

This clonotype was detected a few times. The V gene is TRBV7-2, the J gene TRBJ2-3; possibly TRBD2 for D (5 bases). CDR3 length: 16 residues. V was pared by 7 bases and J by 7 bases, with 24 bases between. Germline CDR1 SGHTA, CDR2 FQGNSA. The CDR3 region is CASNRRAFTPLNTQYF. CDR3 DNA: TGTGCCAGCAATCGGCGGGCCTTCACACCCCTTAATACGCAGTATTTT.

The chain carries TRBV29-1 and TRBJ1-1; no clear D gene. The CDR3 totals 13 residues. Trimming shortened V by 1 base and J by 1 base, and 7 bases separated the two germline ends. Germline CDR1 reads SQVTM; CDR2 reads ANQGSEA. CDR3 sequence: CSVEGTENTEAFF. DNA for the CDR3: TGCAGCGTTGAAGGGACGGAGAACACTGAAGCTTTCTTT. Full variable domain (rest looked up from reference TRBV29-1 and TRBJ1-1): SAVISQKPSRDICQRGTSLTIQCQVDSQVTMMFWYRQQPGQSLTLIATANQGSEATYESGFVIDKFPISRPNLTFSTLTVSNMSPEDSSIYLCSVEGTENTEAFFGQGTRLTVV.

This clonotype was recorded many times. The V and J genes are TRBV27 and TRBJ2-1; D not certain. The V end was cut by 6 bases, the J end by 6 bases, with 9 bases between. Germline V lookup: CDR1 MNHEY, CDR2 SMNVEV (reference sequence). CDR3 length equals 12 residues. The CDR3 sequence is CASSGPSNEQFF. DNA of the CDR3: TGTGCCAGCAGCGGACCTTCCAATGAGCAGTTCTTC.

The chain couples TRBV30 to TRBJ2-1; possibly TRBD1 or TRBD2 for D (6 bases each). V dropped 2 bases and J dropped 5 bases, with 13 bases sitting between them. The germline V gene encodes CDR1 GTSNPN and CDR2 SVGIG (reference sequence). The CDR3 runs to 14 residues. This CDR3 reads CAWSRRGTNNEQFF. The CDR3 DNA reads TGTGCCTGGAGTAGGCGCGGGACAAACAATGAGCAGTTCTTC.

On this clonotype itself: The conserved closing phenylalanine or tryptophan is absent in this CDR3, likely reflecting a read error. This chain connects TRBV28 to TRBJ2-1, with 11 bases matching TRBD2. CDR1 is MDHEN, CDR2 SYDVKM, per germline. The CDR3 runs 14 residues. J was trimmed by 7 bases and V by 8 bases; bases with no gene match: 7. As DNA, the CDR3 is TGTGCCAGCGCACTAGCGGGAGCGGTTAATGAGCAGTTCATC. This translates into CASALAGAVNEQFI.

J is TRBJ1-5 and V is TRBV4-3, with TRBD1 identical over 7 bases. V lost 3 bases, J lost 11 bases, and 13 bases stayed unmatched. Per germline, CDR1 LGHNA and CDR2 YSLEER. This CDR3 spans 15 amino acids. Written as DNA, the CDR3 is TGCGCCAGCAGCCACGACCGGACAGGTCGTGGAGCCCAGCATTTT. Its translation: CASSHDRTGRGAQHF.